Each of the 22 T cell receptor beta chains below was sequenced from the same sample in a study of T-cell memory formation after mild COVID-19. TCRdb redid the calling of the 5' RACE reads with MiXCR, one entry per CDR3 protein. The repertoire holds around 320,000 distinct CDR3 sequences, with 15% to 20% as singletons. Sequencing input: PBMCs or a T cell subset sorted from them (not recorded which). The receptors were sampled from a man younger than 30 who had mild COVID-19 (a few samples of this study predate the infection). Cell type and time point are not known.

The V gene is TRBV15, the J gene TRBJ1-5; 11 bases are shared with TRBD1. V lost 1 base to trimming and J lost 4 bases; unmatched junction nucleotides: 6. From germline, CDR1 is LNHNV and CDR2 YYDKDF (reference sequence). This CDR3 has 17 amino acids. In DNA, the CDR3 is TGTGCCACCAGCAGAGCCCCGGGGACAGGGGGAAATCAGCCCCAGCATTTT. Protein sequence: CATSRAPGTGGNQPQHF.

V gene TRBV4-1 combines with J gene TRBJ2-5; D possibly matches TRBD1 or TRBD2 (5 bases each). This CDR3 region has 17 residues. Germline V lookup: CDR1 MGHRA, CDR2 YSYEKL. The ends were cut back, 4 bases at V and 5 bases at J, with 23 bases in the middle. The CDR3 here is CASSLSRTLVWGETQYF. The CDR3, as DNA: TGCGCCAGCAGCCTAAGTAGAACCCTTGTGTGGGGGGAGACCCAGTACTTC.

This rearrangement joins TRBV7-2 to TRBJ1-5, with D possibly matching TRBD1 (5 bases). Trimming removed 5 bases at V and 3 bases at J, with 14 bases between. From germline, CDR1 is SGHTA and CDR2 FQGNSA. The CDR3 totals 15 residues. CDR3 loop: CASSPLGGSNQPQHF. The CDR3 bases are TGTGCCAGCAGCCCCCTGGGGGGATCCAATCAGCCCCAGCATTTT.

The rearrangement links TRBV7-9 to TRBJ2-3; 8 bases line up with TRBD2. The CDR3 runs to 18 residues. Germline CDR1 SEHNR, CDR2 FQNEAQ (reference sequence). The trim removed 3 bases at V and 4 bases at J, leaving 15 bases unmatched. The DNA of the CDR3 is TGTGCCAGCAGCTTTGTCCGGGACGCAGCGGGGGTGTCAGATACGCAGTATTTT. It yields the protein CASSFVRDAAGVSDTQYF. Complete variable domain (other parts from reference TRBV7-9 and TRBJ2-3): DTGVSQNPRHKITKRGQNVTFRCDPISEHNRLYWYRQTLGQGPEFLTYFQNEAQLEKSRLLSDRFSAERPKGSFSTLEIQRTEQGDSAMYLCASSFVRDAAGVSDTQYFGPGTRLTVL.

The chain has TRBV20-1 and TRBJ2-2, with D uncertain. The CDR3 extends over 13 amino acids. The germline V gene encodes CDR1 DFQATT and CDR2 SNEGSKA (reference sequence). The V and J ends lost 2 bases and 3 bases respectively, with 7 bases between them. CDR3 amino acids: CSARFRYTGELFF. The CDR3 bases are TGCAGTGCTAGATTTCGGTACACCGGGGAGCTGTTTTTT.

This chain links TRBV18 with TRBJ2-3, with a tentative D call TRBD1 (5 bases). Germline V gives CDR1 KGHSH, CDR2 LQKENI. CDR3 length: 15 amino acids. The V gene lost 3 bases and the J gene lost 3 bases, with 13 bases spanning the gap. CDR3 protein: CASSPYAQGTDTQYF. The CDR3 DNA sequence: TGTGCCAGCTCACCTTACGCTCAGGGAACAGATACGCAGTATTTT. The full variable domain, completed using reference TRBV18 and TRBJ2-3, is NAGVMQNPRHLVRRRGQEARLRCSPMKGHSHVYWYRQLPEEGLKFMVYLQKENIIDESGMPKERFSAEFPKEGPSILRIQQVVRGDSAAYFCASSPYAQGTDTQYFGPGTRLTVL.

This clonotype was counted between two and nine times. The CDR3: CASSERSRQGSGGYTF. In nucleotides, the CDR3 is TGTGCCAGCAGTGAAAGGTCTCGTCAGGGATCAGGTGGCTACACCTTC. V and J are TRBV6-1 and TRBJ1-2; D perhaps matches TRBD1 (5 bases). V was trimmed by 2 bases and J by 7 bases, leaving 20 bases between them. CDR3 length: 16 amino acids. Germline loops: CDR1 MNHNS, CDR2 SASEGT.

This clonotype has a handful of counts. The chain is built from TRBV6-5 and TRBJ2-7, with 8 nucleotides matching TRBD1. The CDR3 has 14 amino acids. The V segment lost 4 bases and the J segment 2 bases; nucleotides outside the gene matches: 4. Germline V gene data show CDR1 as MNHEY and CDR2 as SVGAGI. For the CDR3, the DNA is TGTGCCAGCAGTTCTGGGGACAGGACCTACGAGCAGTACGTC. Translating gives CASSSGDRTYEQYV.

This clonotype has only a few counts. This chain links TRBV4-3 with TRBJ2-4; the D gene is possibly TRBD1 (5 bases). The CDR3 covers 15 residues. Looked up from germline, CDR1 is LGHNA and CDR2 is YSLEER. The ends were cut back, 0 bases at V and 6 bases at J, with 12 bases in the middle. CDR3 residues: CASSQDSDNLNIQYF. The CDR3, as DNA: TGCGCCAGCAGCCAAGATTCGGACAACCTAAACATTCAGTACTTC.

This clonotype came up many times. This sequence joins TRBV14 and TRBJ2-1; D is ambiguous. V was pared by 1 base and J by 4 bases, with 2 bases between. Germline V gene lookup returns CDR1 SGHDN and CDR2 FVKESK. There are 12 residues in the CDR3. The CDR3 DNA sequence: TGTGCCAGCAGCCAAGGGTACAATGAGCAGTTCTTC. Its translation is CASSQGYNEQFF.

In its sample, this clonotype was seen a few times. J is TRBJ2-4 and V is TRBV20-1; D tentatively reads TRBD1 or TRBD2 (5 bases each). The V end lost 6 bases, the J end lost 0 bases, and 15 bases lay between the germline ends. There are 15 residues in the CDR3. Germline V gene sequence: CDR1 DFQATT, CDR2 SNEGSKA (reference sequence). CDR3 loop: CSARVGALAKNIQYF. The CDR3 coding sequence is TGCAGTGCCAGGGTGGGAGCCTTAGCCAAAAACATTCAGTACTTC.

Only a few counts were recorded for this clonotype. DNA for the CDR3: TGTGCCAGCAGGGAGGGGACGGTCCAAGAGACCCAGTACTTC. Translated, it gives CASREGTVQETQYF. This chain joins TRBV7-9 and TRBJ2-5, with D maybe TRBD2 (6 bases). The CDR3 contains 14 residues. Trimming shortened V by 6 bases and J by 1 base, and 12 bases separated the two germline ends. The V gene's germline CDR1 is SEHNR and CDR2 FQNEAQ (reference sequence).

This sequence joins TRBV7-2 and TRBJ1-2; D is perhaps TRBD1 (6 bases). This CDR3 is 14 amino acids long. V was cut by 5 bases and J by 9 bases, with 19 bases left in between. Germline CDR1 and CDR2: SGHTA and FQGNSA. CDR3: CASSPRTGSESYTF. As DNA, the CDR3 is TGTGCCAGCAGCCCCAGAACAGGGTCGGAAAGCTACACCTTC.

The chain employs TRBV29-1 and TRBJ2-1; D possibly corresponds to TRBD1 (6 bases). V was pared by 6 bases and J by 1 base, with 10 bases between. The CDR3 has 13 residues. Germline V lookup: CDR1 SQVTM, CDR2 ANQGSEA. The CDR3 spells CSVSGASYNEQFF. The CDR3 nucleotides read TGCAGCGTGTCAGGGGCATCCTACAATGAGCAGTTCTTC.

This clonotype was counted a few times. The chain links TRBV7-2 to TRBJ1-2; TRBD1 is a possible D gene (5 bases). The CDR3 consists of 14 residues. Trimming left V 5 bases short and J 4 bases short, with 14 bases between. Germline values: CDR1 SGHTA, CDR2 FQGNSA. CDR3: CASSLDRGPYGYTF. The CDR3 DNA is TGTGCCAGCAGCCTAGACAGAGGGCCCTATGGCTACACCTTC. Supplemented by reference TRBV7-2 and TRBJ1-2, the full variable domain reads GAGVSQSPSNKVTEKGKDVELRCDPISGHTALYWYRQSLGQGLEFLIYFQGNSAPDKSGLPSDRFSAERTGGSVSTLTIQRTQQEDSAVYLCASSLDRGPYGYTFGSGTRLTVV.

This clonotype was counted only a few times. CDR3 in DNA: TGTGCCAGCAGCCAAGGCCCAATCGAGCAGTACTTC. As protein: CASSQGPIEQYF. This chain uses TRBV3-1 with TRBJ2-7; D not resolved. Germline-derived CDR1 and CDR2 are LGHDT and YNNKEL (reference sequence). The CDR3 is 12 amino acids. Trimming removed 1 base at V and 6 bases at J, with 7 bases between.

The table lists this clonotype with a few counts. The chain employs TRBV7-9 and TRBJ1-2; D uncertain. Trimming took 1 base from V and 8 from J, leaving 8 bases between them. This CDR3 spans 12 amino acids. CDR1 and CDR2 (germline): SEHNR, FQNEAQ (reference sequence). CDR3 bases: TGTGCCAGCAGCTTAGAGCCGGGAGGCTACACCTTC. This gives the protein CASSLEPGGYTF.

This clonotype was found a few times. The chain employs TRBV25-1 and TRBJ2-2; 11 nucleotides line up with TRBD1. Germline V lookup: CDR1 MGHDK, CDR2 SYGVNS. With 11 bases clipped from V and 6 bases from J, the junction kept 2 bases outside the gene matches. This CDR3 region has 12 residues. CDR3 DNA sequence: TGTGCCTCGGGACAGGGGGCCGGGGAGCTGTTTTTT. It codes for CASGQGAGELFF.

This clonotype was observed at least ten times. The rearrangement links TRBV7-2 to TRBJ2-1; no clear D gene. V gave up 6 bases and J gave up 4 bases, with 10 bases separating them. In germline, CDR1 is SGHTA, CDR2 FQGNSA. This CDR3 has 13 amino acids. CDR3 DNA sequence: TGTGCCAGCAGTCCGTACATGTACAATGAGCAGTTCTTC. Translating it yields CASSPYMYNEQFF.

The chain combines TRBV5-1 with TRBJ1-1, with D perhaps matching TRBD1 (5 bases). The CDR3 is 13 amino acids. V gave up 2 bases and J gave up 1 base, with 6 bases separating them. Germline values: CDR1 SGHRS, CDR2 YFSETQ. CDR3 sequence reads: CASSFGQNTEAFF. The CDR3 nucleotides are TGCGCCAGCAGCTTTGGACAGAACACTGAAGCTTTCTTT.

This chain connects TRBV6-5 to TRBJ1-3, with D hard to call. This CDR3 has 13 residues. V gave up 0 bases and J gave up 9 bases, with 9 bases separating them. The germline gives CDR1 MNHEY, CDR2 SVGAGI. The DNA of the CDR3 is TGTGCCAGCAGTTACTCTTCGGGGAGCACCATATATTTT. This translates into CASSYSSGSTIYF.

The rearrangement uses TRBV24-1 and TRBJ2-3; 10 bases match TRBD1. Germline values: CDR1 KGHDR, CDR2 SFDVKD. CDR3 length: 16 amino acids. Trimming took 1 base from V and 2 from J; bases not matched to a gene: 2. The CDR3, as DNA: TGTGCCACCAGTGATTTAGGGACAGGGGACACAGATACGCAGTATTTT. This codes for CATSDLGTGDTDTQYF.